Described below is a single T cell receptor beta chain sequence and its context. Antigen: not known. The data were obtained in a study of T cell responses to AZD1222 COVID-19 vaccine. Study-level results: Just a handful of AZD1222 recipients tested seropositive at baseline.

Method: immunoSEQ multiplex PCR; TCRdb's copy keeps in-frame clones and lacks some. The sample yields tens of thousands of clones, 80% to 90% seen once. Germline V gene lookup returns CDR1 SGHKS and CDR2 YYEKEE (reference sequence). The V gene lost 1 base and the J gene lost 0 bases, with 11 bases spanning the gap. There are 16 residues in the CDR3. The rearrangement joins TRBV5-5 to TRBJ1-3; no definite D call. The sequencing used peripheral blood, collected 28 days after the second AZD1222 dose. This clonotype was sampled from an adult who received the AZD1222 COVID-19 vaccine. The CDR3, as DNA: TGTGCCAGCAGCTTGAATCTCCCAAGCTCTGGAAACACCATATATTTT. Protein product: CASSLNLPSSGNTIYF.